A single sample gave rise to the 3 T cell receptor beta chains below, sequenced in a study of T-cell reconstitution after alpha-beta-depleted transplantation in children. Unique molecular identifiers were used in preparing the TCRbeta library. TCRdb re-called the PCR reads with MiXCR, one entry per CDR3 protein. The sample records a few hundred thousand distinct CDR3 sequences, 10% to 15% being singletons. Sequencing was performed on PBMCs, mostly from graft donor cells, taken 360 days after TCRalphabeta/CD19-depleted stem cell transplant. All receptors come from a male patient younger than 18 who had a stem cell transplant for acute myeloid leukemia, so the T cells may come from the graft donor.

The V gene is TRBV5-1, the J gene TRBJ2-7, with D possibly TRBD2 on 7 matching bases. Between the trimmed V and J ends, which lost 0 bases and 3 bases, there was a span of 10 bases. Germline lookup yields CDR1 SGHRS and CDR2 YFSETQ. CDR3 length: 14 amino acids. The CDR3 DNA reads as TGCGCCAGCAGCTTGGTAGGGGGGGACTACGAGCAGTACTTC. The encoded protein is CASSLVGGDYEQYF. The full variable domain, completed using reference TRBV5-1 and TRBJ2-7, is KAGVTQTPRYLIKTRGQQVTLSCSPISGHRSVSWYQQTPGQGLQFLFEYFSETQRNKGNFPGRFSGRQFSNSRSEMNVSTLELGDSALYLCASSLVGGDYEQYFGPGTRLTVT.

The chain employs TRBV19 and TRBJ2-7, with no clear D. The V gene's germline CDR1 is LNHDA and CDR2 SQIVND (reference sequence). This CDR3 has 14 amino acids. V lost 4 bases and J lost 5, with 15 bases in between. CDR3 residues: CASSSRAPPDEQYF. As DNA, the CDR3 is TGTGCCAGTAGTAGCCGGGCACCCCCTGACGAGCAGTACTTC.

The chain links TRBV28 to TRBJ2-7, with TRBD2 identical over 9 bases. Germline loops: CDR1 MDHEN, CDR2 SYDVKM. Losses at the gene ends were 7 bases for V and 6 bases for J; bases not matched to a gene: 13. The CDR3 is 15 residues long. The CDR3 nucleotides read TGTGCCAGCACTCGAATAGGCGGGAGGGCCGCCGAGCAGTACTTC. Translated: CASTRIGGRAAEQYF.